Following are 12 T cell receptor beta chains from one sample sequenced in a study of T cell responses to AZD1222 COVID-19 vaccine. The repertoire was sequenced with immunoSEQ multiplex PCR; TCRdb's copy has only in-frame clones and lacks some. The sample has over 130,000 clones; approximately 89% are singletons. Sequenced material: peripheral blood, taken on day 0 of AZD1222 vaccination. The receptors derive from an adult in good health.

This sequence joins TRBV12-3 or TRBV12-4 and TRBJ1-2; D remains ambiguous. Trimming left V 5 bases short and J 7 bases short, with 11 bases between. The length of the CDR3 is 12 residues. CDR3 DNA sequence: TGTGCCAGCAGTCCCCACTGGAGTGGCTACACCTTC. This translates into CASSPHWSGYTF.

This clone was recorded only once. This chain joins TRBV15 and TRBJ2-1; possibly TRBD1 for D (5 bases). CDR1 and CDR2 from the germline V gene are LNHNV and YYDKDF (reference sequence). V shed 0 bases and J shed 1 base, with 13 bases lying between them. This CDR3 is built from 17 residues. The DNA of the CDR3 is TGTGCCACCAGCAGAGATCCCGGCAGGGCATCCTACAATGAGCAGTTCTTC. The encoded protein is CATSRDPGRASYNEQFF.

The chain recombines TRBV18 with TRBJ2-3; TRBD1 is a possible D gene (5 bases). CDR1 and CDR2 (germline): KGHSH, LQKENI. The CDR3 sequence is 15 residues long. V was pared by 1 base and J by 4 bases, with 12 bases between. CDR3: CASSPQGRAADTQYF. DNA of the CDR3: TGTGCCAGCTCACCACAAGGCAGGGCGGCAGATACGCAGTATTTT.

The chain uses TRBV19 and TRBJ1-1; 7 nucleotides agree with TRBD1. Germline V lookup: CDR1 LNHDA, CDR2 SQIVND (reference sequence). This CDR3 contains 15 residues. Losses at the gene ends were 1 base for V and 3 bases for J; bases not matched to a gene: 5. DNA for the CDR3: TGTGCCAGTAGTATAGGAGCAGGGGGTTACACTGAAGCTTTCTTT. As protein: CASSIGAGGYTEAFF.

This chain joins TRBV4-2 and TRBJ1-2; a weak D match, TRBD1 (6 bases). The CDR3 extends over 14 amino acids. Germline loops: CDR1 LGHNA, CDR2 YNFKEQ. V was clipped by 0 bases and J by 8 bases, with 13 bases between them. In DNA, the CDR3 is TGTGCCAGCAGCCAAGAGGGGGACATTGGGGGCTACACCTTC. Amino acid sequence: CASSQEGDIGGYTF.

The chain is built from TRBV13 and TRBJ2-4, with TRBD1 as a possible D gene (6 bases). Germline V gene sequence: CDR1 PRHDT, CDR2 FYEKMQ (reference sequence). CDR3 size: 16 residues. Trimming pared 5 bases from V and 0 bases from J, leaving 14 bases between. The CDR3 sequence: CASSPPGQQAKNIQYF. CDR3 DNA: TGTGCCAGCAGCCCCCCGGGACAACAAGCCAAAAACATTCAGTACTTC.

J is TRBJ1-2 and V is TRBV6-1, with 7 nucleotides matching TRBD1. The trim removed 2 bases at V and 4 bases at J, leaving 10 bases unmatched. Germline CDR1 is MNHNS and CDR2 is SASEGT. The length of the CDR3 is 16 residues. The CDR3 loop is CASSEWWRGQRYGYTF. The CDR3 nucleotides are TGTGCCAGCAGTGAATGGTGGAGGGGGCAACGCTATGGCTACACCTTC.

The chain recombines TRBV7-2 with TRBJ1-1; TRBD1 is a possible D gene (6 bases). Germline loops: CDR1 SGHTA, CDR2 FQGNSA. The CDR3 length is 13 residues. CDR3 nucleotide sequence: TGTACATCAGGGGAGTATATGAACACTGAAGCTTTCTTT. Translation gives CTSGEYMNTEAFF.

This clone has a handful of counts. V and J are TRBV3-1 (or the pseudogene TRBV3-2) and TRBJ2-7; 10 bases map to TRBD2. Germline V gives CDR1 LGHDT, CDR2 YNNKEL (reference sequence). The CDR3 totals 15 residues. Germline trimming cut 4 bases from V and 3 bases from J; bases unmatched to any gene: 6. CDR3 DNA: TGTGCCAGCAGCCCCCGTCTAGCGGGGGTCTACGAGCAGTACTTC. It encodes CASSPRLAGVYEQYF.

V and J are TRBV3-1 (or the pseudogene TRBV3-2) and TRBJ1-1; TRBD1 might be the D (5 bases). V was trimmed by 4 bases and J by 5 bases, leaving 14 bases between them. The germline gives CDR1 LGHDT, CDR2 YNNKEL (reference sequence). The CDR3 contains 14 residues. DNA of the CDR3: TGTGCCAGCAGCCCCCTCGAGGGGCTAACTGAAGCTTTCTTT. Translation: CASSPLEGLTEAFF.

This clone was detected only once. The V gene is TRBV7-2, the J gene TRBJ1-2, with D unresolved. Trimming cost V 4 bases and J 5 bases, with 11 bases left between them. Germline V gene sequence: CDR1 SGHTA, CDR2 FQGNSA. This CDR3 has 13 residues. The CDR3 DNA reads TGTGCCAGCAGCTCCCCTAATCTGTATGGCTACACCTTC. As protein: CASSSPNLYGYTF.

This chain uses TRBV7-3 with TRBJ1-2; 7 bases match TRBD1. Trimming removed 5 bases from V and 6 bases from J; junction bases left unmatched: 6. Germline-derived CDR1 and CDR2 are SGHTA and FQGTGA. The CDR3 has 13 residues. Here the CDR3 DNA reads TGTGCCAGCAGCACGACCGGGACAGATGGCTACACCTTC. Amino acid sequence: CASSTTGTDGYTF.